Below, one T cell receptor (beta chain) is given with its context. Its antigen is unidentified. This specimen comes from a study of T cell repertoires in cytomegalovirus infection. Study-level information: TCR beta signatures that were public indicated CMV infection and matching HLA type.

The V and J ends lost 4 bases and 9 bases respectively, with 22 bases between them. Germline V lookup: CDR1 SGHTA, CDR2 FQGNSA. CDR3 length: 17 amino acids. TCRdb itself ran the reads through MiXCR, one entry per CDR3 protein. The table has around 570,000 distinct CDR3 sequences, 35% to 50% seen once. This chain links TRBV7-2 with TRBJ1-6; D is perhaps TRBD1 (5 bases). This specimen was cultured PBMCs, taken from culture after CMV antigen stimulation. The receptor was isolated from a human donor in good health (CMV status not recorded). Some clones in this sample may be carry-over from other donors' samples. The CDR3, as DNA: TGTGCCAGCAGCTCATGGGGGACTCCGGGTAGTACTTCACCCCTCCACTTT. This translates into CASSSWGTPGSTSPLHF.